This T cell receptor (beta chain) emerged from a study of OX40 agonist ivuxolimab in advanced cancers. Background on the study: Participants, 82.7% male, averaged roughly 59 years of age, ranging from 23 to 79. Study-wide results and caveats: Partial responders treated at 0.1-3.0 mg/kg exhibited clonal expansion among the lowest measured. At 0.1 to 3.0 mg/kg, clonal expansion of CD4+ and CD8+ blood T cells had occurred by week 6.

The protocol was immunoSEQ multiplex PCR, while the TCRdb copy is restricted to in-frame clones and leaves out a portion. The sample holds under 100,000 clones, 92% seen once. The CDR3 has 12 amino acids. V was clipped by 6 bases and J by 0 bases, with 8 bases between them. Germline CDR1 reads SQVTM; CDR2 reads ANQGSEA. This clone was counted a few times. Its antigen is unknown. The source was CD4+ or CD8+ T cells sorted from blood, collected in a trial of the OX40 agonist ivuxolimab. The receptor was derived from an adult with an advanced solid tumor such as melanoma, head and neck, liver or kidney cancer. J is TRBJ1-1 and V is TRBV29-1; possibly TRBD1 for D (6 bases). CDR3 sequence reads: CSVDSMNTEAFF. CDR3 nucleotide sequence: TGCAGCGTGGACAGTATGAACACTGAAGCTTTCTTT.